This section outlines one TCR beta chain sequence together with its context. This sample is part of a study of OX40 agonist ivuxolimab in advanced cancers. Study summary: Ivuxolimab, an antibody acting as an agonist of OX40 (CD134), was used to treat patients. Three patients responded partially, comprising one with hepatocellular carcinoma and two with cutaneous melanoma. Averaging 60 years in age, with a range of about 23 to 90, the cohort was around 85% male.

TCRdb keeps only in-frame clones here, not all; method: immunoSEQ multiplex PCR. In the table there are about 44,000 clones, around 80% of which are singletons. The V end was cut by 2 bases, the J end by 3 bases, with 17 bases between. Germline lookup yields CDR1 SGDLS and CDR2 YYNGEE. The CDR3 is 16 amino acids. Baseline, cycle 4 day 1, and cycle 7 day 1 were the blood sampling points. The material sequenced was CD4+ or CD8+ T cells sorted from blood, taken in a trial of the OX40 agonist ivuxolimab. The V gene is TRBV9, the J gene TRBJ2-5, with D possibly being TRBD1 (6 bases). The TCR sequence derives from an adult with an advanced solid tumor such as melanoma, head and neck, liver or kidney cancer. The CDR3 loop is CASSVSRTATKETQYF. CDR3 DNA sequence: TGTGCCAGCAGCGTCTCTAGGACAGCAACTAAAGAGACCCAGTACTTC.